These T cell receptor beta chains were read from a single sample in a study of T cells in narcolepsy. Profiled with immunoSEQ multiplex PCR; TCRdb holds only in-frame clones, not every one. The sample lists roughly 8,100 clones; about 63% were seen once. The sequencing sample was made of CD45RA- memory CD8+ T cells from PBMCs. These TCRs come from a human donor with narcolepsy. Each CDR3 is given with its conserved first and last residue. The order of the fields is clone size, D gene, V gene, J gene, CDR3 protein, CDR3 DNA. The D gene is left open where the match is weak. Some rows mark clone size as missing; the rest say once, few, many or name a class of expanded clone.

.	TRBD2	TRBV6-4	TRBJ2-1	CASSDSSGGLNEQFF	TGTGCCAGCAGTGACTCCAGCGGGGGGTTGAATGAGCAGTTCTTC
.	TRBD1	TRBV6-5	TRBJ1-1	CASSDREQTEAFF	TGTGCCAGCAGTGACAGGGAGCAAACTGAAGCTTTCTTT
.	TRBD2	TRBV29-1	TRBJ2-7	CSVGGGTLYEQYF	TGCAGCGTTGGGGGGGGAACTCTCTACGAGCAGTACTTC
.	.	TRBV9	TRBJ1-6	CASSPGGELGSPLHF	TGTGCCAGCAGCCCCGGAGGCGAATTGGGTTCACCCCTCCACTTT
once	.	TRBV2	TRBJ2-1	CASRLASYNEQFF	TGTGCCAGCAGGCTAGCCTCCTACAATGAGCAGTTCTTC
.	.	TRBV11-2	TRBJ1-1	CASSLSRNTEAFF	TGTGCCAGCAGCTTGAGCAGGAACACTGAAGCTTTCTTT
.	.	TRBV19	TRBJ2-3	CASRRDQEGYTQYF	TGTGCCAGTAGACGGGACCAAGAGGGGTATACGCAGTATTTT
.	.	TRBV11-1	TRBJ1-1	CASSLGRDLWNTEAFF	TGTGCCAGCAGCTTAGGGAGGGATCTGTGGAACACTGAAGCTTTCTTT
.	TRBD2	TRBV5-1	TRBJ2-1	CASTGEQLGTSGYNEQFF	TGCGCCAGCACCGGGGAGCAGCTTGGGACTAGCGGCTACAATGAGCAGTTCTTC
.	TRBD1	TRBV9	TRBJ2-1	CASSSQGVAYNEQFF	TGTGCCAGCAGCTCTCAGGGGGTCGCCTACAATGAGCAGTTCTTC
.	TRBD1	TRBV7-8	TRBJ2-3	CASSFPGQGPGDTQYF	TGTGCCAGCAGCTTTCCGGGACAGGGTCCCGGAGATACGCAGTATTTT
few	.	TRBV2	TRBJ1-4	CASSDPRTTTTNEKLFF	TGTGCCAGCAGTGACCCCAGGACAACTACAACTAATGAAAAACTGTTTTTT
.	.	TRBV27	TRBJ1-2	CASSVSLAGGYTF	TGTGCCAGCAGTGTATCCCTAGCCGGCGGCTACACCTTC
.	.	TRBV6-5	TRBJ1-1	CASSYSPGLMAEAFF	TGTGCCAGCAGTTACTCTCCGGGATTAATGGCTGAAGCTTTCTTT
.	.	TRBV6-6	TRBJ2-7	CASSYRPAYEQYF	TGTGCCAGCAGTTACCGGCCAGCCTACGAGCAGTACTTC
.	TRBD1	TRBV6-6	TRBJ1-2	CASRLGDRASGYTF	TGTGCCAGCAGGCTCGGGGACAGGGCGAGTGGCTACACCTTC
few	.	TRBV28	TRBJ1-1	CASSTRGERDTEAFF	TGTGCCAGCAGTACACGTGGAGAACGGGACACTGAAGCTTTCTTT
.	.	TRBV7-9	TRBJ2-7	CASSLTGTHEQYF	TGTGCCAGCAGCCTCACAGGGACCCACGAGCAGTACTTC
.	.	TRBV9	TRBJ2-7	CASSVAREMDEQYF	TGTGCCAGCAGCGTAGCACGGGAAATGGACGAGCAGTACTTC
.	TRBD1	TRBV2	TRBJ1-2	CASNPGTGQGDYGYTF	TGTGCCAGCAACCCCGGGACGGGACAGGGAGACTATGGCTACACCTTC
.	TRBD1	TRBV7-9	TRBJ1-1	CASSYWGQGNTEAFF	TGTGCCAGCAGCTACTGGGGACAGGGGAACACTGAAGCTTTCTTT
medium-sized	.	TRBV11-1	TRBJ2-7	CASSLRQGGSHEQYF	TGTGCCAGCAGCTTAAGGCAGGGAGGTTCCCACGAGCAGTACTTC
.	.	TRBV11-2	TRBJ1-3	CASSSYSSGNTIYF	TGTGCCAGCAGCTCGTACAGCTCTGGAAACACCATATATTTT